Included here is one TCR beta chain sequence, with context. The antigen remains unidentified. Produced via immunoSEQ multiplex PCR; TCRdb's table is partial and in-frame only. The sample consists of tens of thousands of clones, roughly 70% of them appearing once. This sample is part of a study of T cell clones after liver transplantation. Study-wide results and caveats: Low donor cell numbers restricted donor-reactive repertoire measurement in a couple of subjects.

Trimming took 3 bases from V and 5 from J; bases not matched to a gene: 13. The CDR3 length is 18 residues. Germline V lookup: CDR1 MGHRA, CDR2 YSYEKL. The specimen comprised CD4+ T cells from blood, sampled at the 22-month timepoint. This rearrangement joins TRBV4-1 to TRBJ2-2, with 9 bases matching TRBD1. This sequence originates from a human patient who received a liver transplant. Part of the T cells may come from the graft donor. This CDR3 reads CASSQRNQGTGRTGELFF. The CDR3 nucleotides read TGCGCCAGCAGCCAGAGAAACCAAGGGACAGGGAGGACCGGGGAGCTGTTTTTT.